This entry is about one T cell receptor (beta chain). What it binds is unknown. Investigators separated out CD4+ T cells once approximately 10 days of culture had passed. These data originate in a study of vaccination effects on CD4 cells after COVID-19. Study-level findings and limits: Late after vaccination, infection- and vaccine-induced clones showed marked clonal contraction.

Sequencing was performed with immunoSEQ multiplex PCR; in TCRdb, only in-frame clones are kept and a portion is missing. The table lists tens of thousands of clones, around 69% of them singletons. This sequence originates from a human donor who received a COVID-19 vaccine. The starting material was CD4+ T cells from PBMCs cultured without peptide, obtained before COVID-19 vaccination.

CDR3 nucleotides: TGTGCCAGCAGCCAAGATGGGTGGTACAAGAACACTGAAGCTTTCTTT. Its translation: CASSQDGWYKNTEAFF. This chain connects TRBV3-1 (or the pseudogene TRBV3-2) to TRBJ1-1; no clear D. With 0 bases removed from V and 1 base from J, the gap between germline ends came to 12 bases. The CDR3 sequence is 16 residues long. In germline, CDR1 is LGHDT, CDR2 YNNKEL (reference sequence).